The entry that follows covers one T cell receptor (beta chain) sequence. What antigen it recognizes has not been identified. Base qualities are not provided; no much larger clone lies one nucleotide away. This specimen belongs to a study of T-cell reconstitution after alpha-beta-depleted transplantation in children listed by TCRdb under 2016. Describing the broader study: Using TCR repertoire profiling, the study quantitatively followed how T-cell immune reconstitution unfolded in children after TCRalphabeta/CD19-depleted allogeneic hematopoietic cell transplantation.

The label giving this sample's treatment or condition can be read as: allogeneic hematopoietic cell transplantation with graft depleted of TCRalphabeta T cells and CD19 B cells. The transplant recipients were children given TCRalphabeta/CD19-depleted allogeneic hematopoietic cell grafts. Receptors were amplified or captured by PCR. The instrument was an Illumina HiSeq 2500. To normalize quantification of the TCRbeta repertoire, the TCR libraries were built with molecular barcoding that relied on unique molecular identifiers. TCRdb reprocessed the public reads (quality trimming at Q25 with fastp, clone calling with MiXCR) and kept in-frame beta chains. Rows with one shared CDR3 protein collapse into an entry with the most common genes and DNA. The sample table records 150,000 to 200,000 distinct CDR3 sequences; approximately 10% of these occur just once. The ten largest account for under 15% of the sample.

CDR1 and CDR2, per the germline V gene (reference sequence), are DFQATT and SNEGSKA. Inclusive of the bounding cysteine and phenylalanine, the CDR3 is 13 residues long. The only DNA kept is the CDR3, 39 bases in frame from the first base. For this chain, trimming is 7 bases at the V end and 2 bases at the J end, and the number of junction bases without a gene match is 8. Overall study outcomes, separate from this receptor: The apparently early alphabetaT-cell count recovery about two months after transplant was reportedly dependent on only several hundred rapidly expanded clones derived from non-depleted graft cells. Over the following months the frequencies of hyperexpanded clones went down, and after one year T-cell counts and TCRbeta diversity were mostly credited to newly produced T cells. In some patients, high TCRbeta diversity at day 60 was attributed to recipient T cells and intrathymic progenitors that had survived conditioning.

The V and J genes are TRBV20-1 and TRBJ2-7; TRBD1 matches 7 bases in the middle. This sequence was found in a boy younger than 10 with acute myeloid leukemia, due to receive a stem cell transplant. The starting material was PBMCs, obtained before TCRalphabeta/CD19-depleted stem cell transplant. The CDR3 amino acid sequence is: CSVKNRGPYEQYF. The nucleotides are TGCAGTGTCAAAAACAGGGGACCCTACGAGCAGTACTTC.